These 23 T cell receptor beta chains were all obtained from the same sample, sequenced in a study of response to subunit inactivated influenza vaccine. TCRdb reanalysed the RT-PCR reads using MiXCR and keeps one entry per CDR3 protein. The table shows roughly 780,000 distinct CDR3 sequences, with approximately 17% occurring only once. The sample in question was PBMCs from blood, obtained 5 to 6 days after vaccination. The receptors were gathered from a man aged 50 to 60 who received an inactivated influenza vaccine.

In this sample, this clonotype turned up a few times. This chain links TRBV5-6 with TRBJ2-2; no clear D gene. The CDR3 is 13 amino acids. Trimming shortened V by 4 bases and J by 7 bases, and 11 bases separated the two germline ends. Per the germline V gene, CDR1 is SGHDT and CDR2 is YYEEEE. CDR3 bases: TGTGCCAGCAGCCCGGAAGTCTACGGGGAGCTGTTTTTT. This translates into CASSPEVYGELFF. Complete variable domain (other parts from reference TRBV5-6 and TRBJ2-2): DAGVTQSPTHLIKTRGQQVTLRCSPKSGHDTVSWYQQALGQGPQFIFQYYEEEERQRGNFPDRFSGHQFPNYSSELNVNALLLGDSALYLCASSPEVYGELFFGEGSRLTVL.

This clonotype was seen many times. V is TRBV6-5 and J is TRBJ2-1; 8 nucleotides line up with TRBD1. From germline, CDR1 is MNHEY and CDR2 SVGAGI. CDR3 length: 17 amino acids. Unmatched junction bases numbered 10, after V lost 3 bases and J lost 3 bases. The CDR3 reads CASSYIRQGPVYNEQFF. DNA for the CDR3: TGTGCCAGCAGTTATATAAGACAGGGGCCCGTCTACAATGAGCAGTTCTTC.

The chain has TRBV29-1 and TRBJ2-5; 10 positions match TRBD1. Trimming removed 7 bases from V and 4 bases from J; junction bases left unmatched: 3. The CDR3 contains 12 residues. Germline loops: CDR1 SQVTM, CDR2 ANQGSEA. This CDR3 is CSGGDRGETQYF. Written as DNA, the CDR3 is TGCAGCGGCGGGGACAGGGGAGAGACCCAGTACTTC.

J is TRBJ2-5 and V is TRBV5-8; 10 nucleotides align to TRBD1. Germline V gene data show CDR1 as SGHTS and CDR2 as YDEGEE. V was clipped by 2 bases and J by 5 bases; unmatched bases: 9. The CDR3 is made up of 16 amino acids. CDR3 DNA sequence: TGTGCCAGCAGCTTAACTCGGGACAGGGGAACCGAGACCCAGTACTTC. Encoded protein: CASSLTRDRGTETQYF.

This clonotype was recorded a few times. The chain combines TRBV20-1 with TRBJ2-7; 7 nucleotides agree with TRBD1. The ends lost 5 bases at V and 1 base at J; junction bases unmatched: 8. Germline V gene sequence: CDR1 DFQATT, CDR2 SNEGSKA (reference sequence). The CDR3 is made up of 14 amino acids. The DNA for the CDR3 is TGCAGTGCTCAGGGACAGTTGCCTTCCTACGAGCAGTACTTC. It yields the protein CSAQGQLPSYEQYF.

The V gene is TRBV10-2, the J gene TRBJ2-2, with 12 bases identical to TRBD1. The ends lost 0 bases at V and 5 bases at J; junction bases unmatched: 10. The CDR3 has 19 residues. Germline CDR1 and CDR2: WSHSY and SAAADI. The CDR3 nucleotides are TGCGCCAGCAGTGAGTCCCTCTTATTGGGACAGGGGGCTACCGGGGAGCTGTTTTTT. This encodes CASSESLLLGQGATGELFF.

This clonotype has more than one count but fewer than ten. The chain has TRBV6-5 and TRBJ2-3; D possibly matches TRBD1 or TRBD2 (5 bases each). With 0 bases removed from V and 1 base from J, the gap between germline ends came to 8 bases. The CDR3 sequence is 15 residues long. Germline V lookup: CDR1 MNHEY, CDR2 SVGAGI. The CDR3 bases are TGTGCCAGCAGTTACTCGGGACGGCGCACAGATACGCAGTATTTT. It translates to CASSYSGRRTDTQYF.

This clonotype has more than one count but fewer than ten. The CDR3 region is CASLKTLRGTDTQYF. For the CDR3, the DNA is TGTGCCAGCCTTAAGACTCTGCGGGGCACAGATACGCAGTATTTT. This chain links TRBV6-1 with TRBJ2-3; D perhaps matches TRBD2 (5 bases). CDR1 and CDR2 from the germline V gene are MNHNS and SASEGT. This CDR3 is built from 15 residues. V lost 8 bases to trimming and J lost 1 base, with 16 bases between them.

The table lists this clonotype with a few counts. V and J are TRBV20-1 and TRBJ2-5; D possibly corresponds to TRBD1 (5 bases). With 3 bases removed from V and 4 bases from J, the gap between germline ends came to 15 bases. The CDR3 runs to 14 residues. Germline CDR1 and CDR2: DFQATT and SNEGSKA (reference sequence). DNA of the CDR3: TGCAGTGCTAGGATTATTGACAGAATAGAGACCCAGTACTTC. Translated: CSARIIDRIETQYF.

This clonotype has just a few counts. The chain uses TRBV10-2 and TRBJ2-1, with a tentative D call TRBD1 (6 bases). CDR1 and CDR2 (germline): WSHSY, SAAADI. V lost 9 bases and J 7 bases, leaving 22 bases between the germline ends. The CDR3 is 15 amino acids. This chain's CDR3 is CASSPWDTRGNEQFF. The CDR3 nucleotides read TGCGCCAGTTCCCCCTGGGACACAAGGGGGAATGAGCAGTTCTTC.

The V and J genes are TRBV6-5 and TRBJ2-1, with TRBD1 as a possible D gene (6 bases). The CDR3 extends over 15 amino acids. The V gene lost 2 bases and the J gene lost 5 bases, with 13 bases spanning the gap. The germline V gene has CDR1 MNHEY and CDR2 SVGAGI. The CDR3 here is CASSYTQGVNNEQFF. The CDR3 nucleotides are TGTGCCAGCAGTTACACACAGGGAGTTAACAATGAGCAGTTCTTC.

The chain employs TRBV20-1 and TRBJ2-1; D unclear. CDR3 length equals 14 residues. The ends were cut back, 6 bases at V and 0 bases at J, with 12 bases in the middle. Germline values: CDR1 DFQATT, CDR2 SNEGSKA (reference sequence). The CDR3 loop is CSAGKGSSYNEQFF. The CDR3 bases are TGCAGTGCGGGAAAGGGAAGCTCCTACAATGAGCAGTTCTTC.

Many counts were recorded for this clonotype. The rearrangement uses TRBV6-5 and TRBJ1-1, with a possible D match to TRBD1 (5 bases). The CDR3 totals 13 residues. V lost 3 bases, J lost 1 base, and 6 bases lay in between. In germline, CDR1 is MNHEY, CDR2 SVGAGI. The CDR3 loop is CASSYTGNTEAFF. CDR3 in DNA: TGTGCCAGCAGTTATACAGGGAACACTGAAGCTTTCTTT.

J is TRBJ2-1 and V is TRBV4-1; 7 bases are a match to TRBD1. Trimming removed 1 base from V and 7 bases from J; junction bases left unmatched: 10. The CDR3 runs to 16 residues. Germline-derived CDR1 and CDR2 are MGHRA and YSYEKL. The CDR3 DNA sequence: TGCGCCAGCAGCCAAGTAAACCTCGACAGGGCGAATGAGCAGTTCTTC. Its protein is CASSQVNLDRANEQFF.

This clonotype occurred many times. The gene calls are TRBV20-1 and TRBJ1-4; no firm D call. Trimming shortened V by 3 bases and J by 2 bases, and 10 bases separated the two germline ends. CDR3 length: 14 amino acids. Germline V CDR1 and CDR2: DFQATT, SNEGSKA (reference sequence). The CDR3 protein is CSARKIATNEKLFF. The CDR3 DNA is TGCAGTGCTAGGAAGATTGCGACTAATGAAAAACTGTTTTTT.

The table lists this clonotype with many counts. Relative to the germline gene, one junction end is altered; a read error may explain this. The CDR3 coding sequence is TGTGCCAGCAGCTTGGGGCAGCTCTACGAGCAGTACTTC. Amino acids: CASSLGQLYEQYF. V and J are TRBV5-1 and TRBJ2-7, with a possible D match to TRBD1 (5 bases). This CDR3 is 13 amino acids long. Germline V gene sequence: CDR1 SGHRS, CDR2 YFSETQ.

This clonotype was seen once. The rearrangement uses TRBV4-3 and TRBJ1-5; no reliable D call. Germline CDR1 and CDR2: LGHNA and YSLEER. The CDR3 sequence is 14 residues long. V lost 0 bases to trimming and J lost 6 bases, with 9 bases between them. The CDR3 protein is CASSQDTGTQPQHF. In DNA form, the CDR3 reads TGCGCCAGCAGCCAAGATACGGGCACTCAGCCCCAGCATTTT.

The table lists this clonotype with a few counts. This chain links TRBV20-1 with TRBJ1-1; D remains unclear. This CDR3 spans 14 amino acids. CDR1 and CDR2 from the germline V gene are DFQATT and SNEGSKA (reference sequence). For the CDR3, the DNA is TGCAGCGCCTCGTCTCCCTCCGTGGGAACTGAAGCTTTCTTT. Residues: CSASSPSVGTEAFF.

This clonotype was detected only a few times. V usage is TRBV18 and J usage is TRBJ1-3; D is unresolved. Between the trimmed V and J ends, which lost 4 bases and 0 bases, there was a span of 13 bases. The CDR3 covers 16 residues. CDR1 is KGHSH, CDR2 LQKENI, per germline. CDR3 DNA sequence: TGTGCCAGCTCACGGACCGACCCACGCTCTGGAAACACCATATATTTT. It translates to CASSRTDPRSGNTIYF. Full variable domain (outside the CDR3, taken from reference TRBV18 and TRBJ1-3): NAGVMQNPRHLVRRRGQEARLRCSPMKGHSHVYWYRQLPEEGLKFMVYLQKENIIDESGMPKERFSAEFPKEGPSILRIQQVVRGDSAAYFCASSRTDPRSGNTIYFGEGSWLTVV.

At least ten counts were recorded for this clonotype. This rearrangement joins TRBV7-2 to TRBJ2-7; 9 positions match TRBD1. Germline values: CDR1 SGHTA, CDR2 FQGNSA. This CDR3 is 15 amino acids long. V dropped 4 bases and J dropped 6; count of bases not matched to a gene: 10. CDR3 region: CASSSAGTGRVEQYF. CDR3 nucleotide sequence: TGTGCCAGCAGCTCCGCCGGGACAGGGAGGGTCGAGCAGTACTTC. Full variable domain (outside the CDR3, taken from reference TRBV7-2 and TRBJ2-7): GAGVSQSPSNKVTEKGKDVELRCDPISGHTALYWYRQSLGQGLEFLIYFQGNSAPDKSGLPSDRFSAERTGGSVSTLTIQRTQQEDSAVYLCASSSAGTGRVEQYFGPGTRLTVT.

The chain is built from TRBV12-3 or TRBV12-4 and TRBJ1-6, with 9 bases identical to TRBD1. J lost 10 bases, V lost 5 bases, and 3 bases had no gene match. This CDR3 contains 13 residues. CDR3 in DNA: TGTGCCAGCAGTGCAGGGACAGGGTCACCCCTCCACTTT. This codes for CASSAGTGSPLHF.

This clonotype showed up just a few times. The chain carries TRBV25-1 and TRBJ2-5; TRBD2 agrees at 12 bases. J gave up 5 bases and V 2 bases, and 9 bases lay outside the gene matches. CDR3 length: 17 amino acids. Germline CDR1 is MGHDK and CDR2 is SYGVNS. Written as DNA, the CDR3 is TGTGCCAGCAGTGAAATGATGCGGCTAGCGGGAGGGGAGACCCAGTACTTC. Translating it yields CASSEMMRLAGGETQYF.

The chain carries TRBV4-1 and TRBJ1-3; tentatively, D is TRBD1 (5 bases). Germline CDR1 MGHRA, CDR2 YSYEKL. Trimming took 1 base from V and 4 from J, leaving 11 bases between them. CDR3 size: 15 residues. CDR3 coding DNA: TGCGCCAGCAGCCAAGTGATCAGGGCCGGAAACACCATATATTTT. This codes for CASSQVIRAGNTIYF.